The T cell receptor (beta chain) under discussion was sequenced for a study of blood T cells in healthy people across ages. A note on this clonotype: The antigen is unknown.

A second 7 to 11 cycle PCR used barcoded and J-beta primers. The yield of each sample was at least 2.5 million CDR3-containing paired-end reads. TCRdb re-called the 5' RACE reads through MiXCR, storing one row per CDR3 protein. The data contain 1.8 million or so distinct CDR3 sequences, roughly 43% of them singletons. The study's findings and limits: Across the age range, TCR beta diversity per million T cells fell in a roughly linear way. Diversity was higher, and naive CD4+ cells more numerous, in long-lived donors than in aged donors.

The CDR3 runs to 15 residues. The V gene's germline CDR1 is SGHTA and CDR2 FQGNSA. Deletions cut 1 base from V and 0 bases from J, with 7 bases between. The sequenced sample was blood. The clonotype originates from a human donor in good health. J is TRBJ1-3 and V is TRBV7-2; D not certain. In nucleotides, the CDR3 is TGTGCCAGCAGCTTAGAGGCGGGCTCTGGAAACACCATATATTTT. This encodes CASSLEAGSGNTIYF.